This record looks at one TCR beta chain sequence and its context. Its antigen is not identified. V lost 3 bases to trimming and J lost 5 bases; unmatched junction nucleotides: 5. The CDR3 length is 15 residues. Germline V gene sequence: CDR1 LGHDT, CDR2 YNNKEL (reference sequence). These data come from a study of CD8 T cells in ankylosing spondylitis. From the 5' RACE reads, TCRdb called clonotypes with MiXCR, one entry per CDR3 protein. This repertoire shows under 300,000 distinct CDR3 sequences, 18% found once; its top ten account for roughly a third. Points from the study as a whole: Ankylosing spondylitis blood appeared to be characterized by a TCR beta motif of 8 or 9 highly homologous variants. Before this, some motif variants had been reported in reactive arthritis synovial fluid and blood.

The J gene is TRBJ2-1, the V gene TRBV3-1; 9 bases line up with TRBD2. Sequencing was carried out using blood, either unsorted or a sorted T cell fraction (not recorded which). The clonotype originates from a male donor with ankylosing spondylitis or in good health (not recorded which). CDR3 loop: CASSQGLAINNEQFF. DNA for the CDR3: TGTGCCAGCAGCCAGGGACTAGCAATCAACAATGAGCAGTTCTTC.